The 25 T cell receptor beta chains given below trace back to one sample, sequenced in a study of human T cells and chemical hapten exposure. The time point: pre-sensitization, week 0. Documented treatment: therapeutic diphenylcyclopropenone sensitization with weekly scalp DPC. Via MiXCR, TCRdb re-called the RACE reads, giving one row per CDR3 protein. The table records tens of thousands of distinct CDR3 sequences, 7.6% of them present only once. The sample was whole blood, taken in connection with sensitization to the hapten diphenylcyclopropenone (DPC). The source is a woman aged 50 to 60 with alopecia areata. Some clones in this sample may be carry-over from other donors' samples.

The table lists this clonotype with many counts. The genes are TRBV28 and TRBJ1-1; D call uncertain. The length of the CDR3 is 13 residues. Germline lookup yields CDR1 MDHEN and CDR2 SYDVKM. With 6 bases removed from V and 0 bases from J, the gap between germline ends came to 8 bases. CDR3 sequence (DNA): TGTGCCAGCAGGAGGGTAATGAACACTGAAGCTTTCTTT. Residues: CASRRVMNTEAFF.

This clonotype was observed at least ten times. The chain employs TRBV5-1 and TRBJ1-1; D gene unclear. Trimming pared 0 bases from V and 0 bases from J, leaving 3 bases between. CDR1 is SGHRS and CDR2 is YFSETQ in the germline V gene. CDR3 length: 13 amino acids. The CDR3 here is CASSLALNTEAFF. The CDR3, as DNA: TGCGCCAGCAGCTTGGCCCTGAACACTGAAGCTTTCTTT.

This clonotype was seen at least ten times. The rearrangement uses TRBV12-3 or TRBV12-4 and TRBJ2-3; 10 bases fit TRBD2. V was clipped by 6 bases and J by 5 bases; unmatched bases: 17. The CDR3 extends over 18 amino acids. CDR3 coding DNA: TGTGCCAGCAGCCCGGGGAGGGTAGCGGGAGGCGAGGGAGATACGCAGTATTTT. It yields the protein CASSPGRVAGGEGDTQYF.

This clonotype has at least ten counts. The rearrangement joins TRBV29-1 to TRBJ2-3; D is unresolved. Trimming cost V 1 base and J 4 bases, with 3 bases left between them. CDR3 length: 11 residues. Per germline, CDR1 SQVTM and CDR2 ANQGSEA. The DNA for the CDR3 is TGCAGCGTTGAAGGCGCAGATACGCAGTATTTT. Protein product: CSVEGADTQYF.

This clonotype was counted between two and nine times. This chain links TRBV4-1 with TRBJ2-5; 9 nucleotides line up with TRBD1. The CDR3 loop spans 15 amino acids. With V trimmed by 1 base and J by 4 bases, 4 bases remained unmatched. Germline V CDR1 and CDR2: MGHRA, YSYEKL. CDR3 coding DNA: TGCGCCAGCAGCCAAGGACAGGGGGGATTAGAGACCCAGTACTTC. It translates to CASSQGQGGLETQYF.

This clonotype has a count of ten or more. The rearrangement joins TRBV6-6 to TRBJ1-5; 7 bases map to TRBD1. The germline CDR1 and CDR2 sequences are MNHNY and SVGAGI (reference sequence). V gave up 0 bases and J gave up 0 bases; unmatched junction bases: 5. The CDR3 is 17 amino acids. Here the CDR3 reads CASSYSRGRSSNQPQHF. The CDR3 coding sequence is TGTGCCAGCAGTTACTCGAGGGGGCGCAGTAGCAATCAGCCCCAGCATTTT.

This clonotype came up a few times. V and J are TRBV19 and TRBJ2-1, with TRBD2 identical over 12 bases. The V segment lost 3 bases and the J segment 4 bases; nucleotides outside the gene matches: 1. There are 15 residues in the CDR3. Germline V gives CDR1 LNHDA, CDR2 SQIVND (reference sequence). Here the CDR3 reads CASSIGLAGYNEQFF. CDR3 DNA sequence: TGTGCCAGTAGTATTGGACTAGCGGGGTACAATGAGCAGTTCTTC.

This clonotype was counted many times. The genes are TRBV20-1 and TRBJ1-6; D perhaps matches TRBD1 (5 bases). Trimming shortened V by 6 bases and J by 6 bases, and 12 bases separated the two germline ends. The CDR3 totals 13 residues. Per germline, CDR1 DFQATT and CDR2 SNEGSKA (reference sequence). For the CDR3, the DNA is TGCAGTGCAACAGGCCGAATTAATTCACCCCTCCACTTT. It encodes CSATGRINSPLHF.

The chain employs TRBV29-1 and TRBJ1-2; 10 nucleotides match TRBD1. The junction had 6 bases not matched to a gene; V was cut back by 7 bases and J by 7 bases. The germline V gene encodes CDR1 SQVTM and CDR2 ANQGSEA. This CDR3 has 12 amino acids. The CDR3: CSAETGGVGYTF. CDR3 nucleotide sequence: TGCAGCGCAGAGACAGGGGGCGTTGGCTACACCTTC.

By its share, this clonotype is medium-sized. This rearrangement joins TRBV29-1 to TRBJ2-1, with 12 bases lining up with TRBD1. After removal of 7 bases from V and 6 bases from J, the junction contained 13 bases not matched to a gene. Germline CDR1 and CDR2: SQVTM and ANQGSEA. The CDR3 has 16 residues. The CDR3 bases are TGCAGCGCCTTCGTCCCGGGACAGGGGGCCCTCAATGAGCAGTTCTTC. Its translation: CSAFVPGQGALNEQFF.

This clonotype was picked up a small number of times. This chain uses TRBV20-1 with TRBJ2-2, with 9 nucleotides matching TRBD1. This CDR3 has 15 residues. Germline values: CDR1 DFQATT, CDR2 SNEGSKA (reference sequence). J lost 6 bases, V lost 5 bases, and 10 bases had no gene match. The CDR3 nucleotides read TGCAGTGCTCCCACGGGGACAGGGAAGGCCGGGGAGCTGTTTTTT. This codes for CSAPTGTGKAGELFF.

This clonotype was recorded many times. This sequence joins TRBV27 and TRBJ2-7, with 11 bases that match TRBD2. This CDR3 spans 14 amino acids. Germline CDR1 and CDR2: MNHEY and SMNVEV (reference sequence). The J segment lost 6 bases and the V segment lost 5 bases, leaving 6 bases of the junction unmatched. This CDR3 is CASSGSGRASEQYF. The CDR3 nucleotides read TGTGCCAGCAGTGGTAGCGGGAGGGCCTCCGAGCAGTACTTC.

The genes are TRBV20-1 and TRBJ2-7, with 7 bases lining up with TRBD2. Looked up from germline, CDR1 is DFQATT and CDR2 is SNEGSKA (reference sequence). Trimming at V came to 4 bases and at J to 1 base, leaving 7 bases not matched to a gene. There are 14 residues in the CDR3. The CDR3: CSAIQSSGSYEQYF. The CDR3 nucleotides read TGCAGTGCTATACAGTCTAGCGGTTCCTACGAGCAGTACTTC.

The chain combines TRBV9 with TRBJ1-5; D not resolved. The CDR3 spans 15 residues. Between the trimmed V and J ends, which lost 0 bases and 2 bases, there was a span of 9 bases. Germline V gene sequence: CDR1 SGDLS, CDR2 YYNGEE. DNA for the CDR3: TGTGCCAGCAGCGTAGACGGATGGGGCAATCAGCCCCAGCATTTT. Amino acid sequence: CASSVDGWGNQPQHF.

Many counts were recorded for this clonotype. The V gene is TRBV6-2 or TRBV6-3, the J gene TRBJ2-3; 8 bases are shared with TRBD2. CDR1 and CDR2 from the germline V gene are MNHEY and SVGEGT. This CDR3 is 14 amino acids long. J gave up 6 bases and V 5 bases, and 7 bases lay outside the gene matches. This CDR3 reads CASSHPTSVDTQYF. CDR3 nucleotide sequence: TGTGCCAGCAGTCATCCGACTAGCGTGGATACGCAGTATTTT.

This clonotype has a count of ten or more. CDR3: CASSPSVGRTEAFF. The CDR3 bases are TGTGCCAGTAGTCCTTCGGTGGGGAGAACTGAAGCTTTCTTT. The V gene is TRBV19, the J gene TRBJ1-1; the D is unclear. V was trimmed by 5 bases and J by 5 bases, leaving 15 bases between them. CDR3 length: 14 residues. Looked up from germline, CDR1 is LNHDA and CDR2 is SQIVND (reference sequence).

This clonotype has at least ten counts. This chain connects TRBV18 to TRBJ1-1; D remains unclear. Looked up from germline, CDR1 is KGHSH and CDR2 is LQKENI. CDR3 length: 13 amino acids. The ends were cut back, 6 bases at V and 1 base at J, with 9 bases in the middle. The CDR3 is CASSPTGNTEAFF. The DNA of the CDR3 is TGTGCCAGCTCCCCCACGGGGAACACTGAAGCTTTCTTT.

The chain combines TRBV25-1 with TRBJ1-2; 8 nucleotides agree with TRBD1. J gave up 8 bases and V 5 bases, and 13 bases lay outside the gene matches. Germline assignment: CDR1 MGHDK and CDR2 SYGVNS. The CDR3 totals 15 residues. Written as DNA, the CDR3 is TGTGCCAGCAGTCAAGGAGGGGCAGGGGGCTACGGCTACACCTTC. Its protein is CASSQGGAGGYGYTF.

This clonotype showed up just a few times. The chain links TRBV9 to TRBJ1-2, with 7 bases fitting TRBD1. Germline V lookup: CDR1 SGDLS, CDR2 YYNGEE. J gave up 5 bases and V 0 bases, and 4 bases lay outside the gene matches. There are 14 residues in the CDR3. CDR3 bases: TGTGCCAGCAGCGTAGGGACAGGACATTATGGCTACACCTTC. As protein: CASSVGTGHYGYTF.

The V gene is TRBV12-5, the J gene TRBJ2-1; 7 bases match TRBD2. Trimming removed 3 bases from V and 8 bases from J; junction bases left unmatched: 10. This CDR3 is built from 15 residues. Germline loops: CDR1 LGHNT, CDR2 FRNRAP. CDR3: CASGLGGSPSDEQFF. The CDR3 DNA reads TGTGCTAGTGGTTTAGGCGGGAGCCCCTCTGATGAGCAGTTCTTC. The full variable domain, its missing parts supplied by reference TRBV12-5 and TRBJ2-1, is DARVTQTPRHKVTEMGQEVTMRCQPILGHNTVFWYRQTMMQGLELLAYFRNRAPLDDSGMPKDRFSAEMPDATLATLKIQPSEPRDSAVYFCASGLGGSPSDEQFFGPGTRLTVL.

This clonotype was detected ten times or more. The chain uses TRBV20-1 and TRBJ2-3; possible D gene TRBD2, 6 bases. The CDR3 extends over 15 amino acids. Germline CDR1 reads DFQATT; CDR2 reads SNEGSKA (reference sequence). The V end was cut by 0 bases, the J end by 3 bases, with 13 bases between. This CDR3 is CSAREYDRGTDTQYF. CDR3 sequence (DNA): TGCAGTGCTAGAGAGTACGACCGGGGGACAGATACGCAGTATTTT.

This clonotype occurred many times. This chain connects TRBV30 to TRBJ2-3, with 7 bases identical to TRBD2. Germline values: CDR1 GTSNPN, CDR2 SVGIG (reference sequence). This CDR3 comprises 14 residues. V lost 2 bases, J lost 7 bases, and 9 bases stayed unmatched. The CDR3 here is CAWSLAGAGNTQYF. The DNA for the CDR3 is TGTGCCTGGAGTCTGGCGGGAGCGGGAAATACGCAGTATTTT.

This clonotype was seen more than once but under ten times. The CDR3 is CASSLAKSGVWDYGYTF. The CDR3 DNA is TGTGCCAGCAGCTTAGCTAAGAGTGGAGTCTGGGACTATGGCTACACCTTC. V is TRBV7-9 and J is TRBJ1-2; no firm D call. Deletions cut 0 bases from V and 3 bases from J, with 17 bases between. This CDR3 has 17 residues. Germline CDR1 reads SEHNR; CDR2 reads FQNEAQ (reference sequence).

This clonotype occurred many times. The CDR3 loop reads CAGHGGWGSPLHF. CDR3 DNA sequence: TGTGCCGGCCATGGCGGGTGGGGGTCACCCCTCCACTTT. The chain combines TRBV25-1 with TRBJ1-6; possibly TRBD1 for D (5 bases). Trimming shortened V by 11 bases and J by 10 bases, and 18 bases separated the two germline ends. There are 13 residues in the CDR3. The germline gives CDR1 MGHDK, CDR2 SYGVNS.

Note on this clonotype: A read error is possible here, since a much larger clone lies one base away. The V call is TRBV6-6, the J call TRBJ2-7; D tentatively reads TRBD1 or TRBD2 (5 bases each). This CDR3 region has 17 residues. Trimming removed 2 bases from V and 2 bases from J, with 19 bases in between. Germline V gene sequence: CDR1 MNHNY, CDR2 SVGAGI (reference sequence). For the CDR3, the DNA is TGTGCCAGCAGTTACACCCCCGGGACGACAATCACCTACGAGCAGTACTTC. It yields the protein CASSYTPGTTITYEQYF.